The present TCR beta chain was sequenced within a study of shared T cell receptors in the human thymus (dated by TCRdb to about 2021). For the study in its entirety: The study examined how self-reactive, shared T-cell receptor alpha chains are generated in the human thymus.

Only a few counts were recorded for this clone. The antigen it binds to is not known. No base quality values were provided; no much bigger clone lies one nucleotide off. Library preparation used the immunoSEQ multiplex PCR assay. Not all clones reach the TCRdb copy of this immuneACCESS table, which keeps in-frame sequences only. Checked studies attribute under half of the gap to unresolved V genes and leave the rest unexplained. This sample has more than 550,000 clones in its table, and 80% to 90% of those were observed once. About 0.011% of the sample is in the top ten clones. From the germline V gene, CDR1 is SQVTM and CDR2 is ANQGSEA. From cysteine to phenylalanine, the CDR3 is 17 amino acids long. The retained sequence is limited to the CDR3, 51 bases, with the frame set at the first base. Ends trimmed: V by 4 bases, J by 0 bases; bases unmatched to a gene: 8. The data also belong to a second study, concerning human thymus T cells. As noted in the second study: Donors were immunologically healthy infants undergoing open corrective cardiac surgery for congenital heart defects in Finland. Thymus tissue was collected as surgical resects that were removed during corrective cardiac surgery. Both the thymic and the peripheral blood repertoires appeared to show biased V and J gene segment usage. According to the related research, thymic TCR repertoires were highly overlapping among unrelated individuals. The study described the TCR alpha and beta repertoires in roughly 8 infant thymus samples and four matching peripheral blood samples. Donor ages ranging from roughly 6 to 244 days were recorded, and a handful of male and a couple of female infants were included in the cohort. Thymocytes were released mechanically from tissue and stored at -70 °C as pellets of about 9.5-32 million cells. Genomic DNA was extracted from frozen cell pellets with a QIAsymphony instrument. The immunoSEQ multiplex PCR assay was used to amplify the TCRB and TCRAD loci from a standardized quantity of quality-controlled genomic DNA. The V(D)J region was spanned by amplicons of a length sufficient to cover the CDR3 and to identify V and J genes. Amplicon sequencing was performed on an Illumina platform through the commercial immunoSEQ service. Primer bias and sequencing errors were corrected using previously described methods, and TCRAD and TCRB definitions followed the IMGT database. immunoSEQ Analyzer 3.0 and VDJTools were used for repertoire analysis, which covered basic statistics, V/J segment usage, diversity estimates, rarefaction and pairwise overlap. To estimate diversity, the Chao1, ChaoE, Efron-Thisted, Shannon and inverse Simpson indices were applied, and diversity was also estimated on datasets down-sampled to the smallest sample. Repertoire overlap used strict matching of CDR3 nucleotide sequence, V gene and J gene, with Jaccard-based multidimensional scaling clustering. On average, roughly 850,000 unique TCRB clonotypes were obtained from thymus samples, compared with 80,000 to 85,000 from blood samples.

The sequencing input was thymocytes. The clonotype originates from a girl under three years old with a congenital heart defect. Donor details come from another sample of the same person, matched by shared clones. The chain links TRBV29-1 with TRBJ2-6; TRBD1 agrees with 8 junctional bases. In nucleotides, the sequence is TGCAGCGTTGTATTGACAGGGGCAGGCTCTGGGGCCAACGTCCTGACTTTC. It specifies CSVVLTGAGSGANVLTF.